The 24 T cell receptor beta chains given below trace back to one sample, sequenced in a study of blood T cell repertoires in COVID-19. Clones were sequenced by immunoSEQ multiplex PCR, and TCRdb holds only the in-frame ones, with some missing. The sample has over 100,000 clones; about 70% are singletons. Sequenced sample: peripheral blood. These receptors came from a woman aged 70-85 years with acute or convalescent COVID-19.

This clone showed up just a few times. The rearrangement joins TRBV18 to TRBJ2-7; a possible D gene is TRBD2 (6 bases). The CDR3 runs 15 residues. Per germline, CDR1 KGHSH and CDR2 LQKENI. V was trimmed by 1 base and J by 2 bases, leaving 12 bases between them. DNA for the CDR3: TGTGCCAGCTCACCACAGAACGGGAGAACCTACGAGCAGTACTTC. As protein: CASSPQNGRTYEQYF.

The rearrangement uses TRBV15 and TRBJ1-2, with 9 positions matching TRBD1. CDR1 and CDR2 (germline): LNHNV, YYDKDF (reference sequence). V lost 3 bases and J lost 2; bases outside the gene matches: 4. The CDR3 is 15 amino acids. The CDR3 nucleotides are TGTGCCACCAGCAGGGGGACAGGGAAGAACTATGGCTACACCTTC. Translating it yields CATSRGTGKNYGYTF.

The sample holds a few counts of this clone. The rearrangement links TRBV19 to TRBJ2-2; 13 bases align to TRBD2. This CDR3 has 17 amino acids. After removal of 9 bases from V and 2 bases from J, the junction contained 9 bases not matched to a gene. The germline V gene encodes CDR1 LNHDA and CDR2 SQIVND (reference sequence). CDR3 region: CASNKRTSGGNTGELFF. The CDR3 bases are TGTGCCAGCAATAAGAGGACTAGCGGGGGAAACACCGGGGAGCTGTTTTTT.

On this clone itself: At the DNA level, this CDR3 is encoded by other sequences in the same sample as well. J is TRBJ1-1 and V is TRBV6-5; D call uncertain. The CDR3 length is 13 residues. CDR1 is MNHEY and CDR2 is SVGAGI in the germline V gene. Trimming took off 0 bases at V and 3 bases at J, with 5 bases between the two ends. The CDR3 bases are TGTGCCAGCAGTTACTCTCGGGACACTGAAGCTTTCTTT. Its translation: CASSYSRDTEAFF.

The chain has TRBV7-2 and TRBJ1-4; 7 bases align to TRBD1. This CDR3 region has 16 residues. The germline V gene has CDR1 SGHTA and CDR2 FQGNSA. With V trimmed by 3 bases and J by 8 bases, 12 bases remained unmatched. This CDR3 is CASSFFPGQAREKLFF. As DNA, the CDR3 is TGTGCCAGCAGCTTCTTCCCTGGACAGGCACGCGAAAAACTGTTTTTT.

V gene TRBV19 combines with J gene TRBJ1-5; tentatively, D is TRBD1 (5 bases). Germline V gives CDR1 LNHDA, CDR2 SQIVND (reference sequence). Trimming shortened V by 3 bases and J by 7 bases, and 10 bases separated the two germline ends. The length of the CDR3 is 13 residues. This CDR3 reads CASSMGPRQPQHF. CDR3 DNA sequence: TGTGCCAGTAGTATGGGGCCGAGACAGCCCCAGCATTTT.

The chain recombines TRBV24-1 with TRBJ2-3, with 11 bases aligning to TRBD2. The V gene end was trimmed by 4 bases and the J gene end by 5 bases; junction bases not matched to a gene: 7. Germline loops: CDR1 KGHDR, CDR2 SFDVKD. The CDR3 loop spans 16 amino acids. Here the CDR3 reads CATSDPGLADLDTQYF. Here the CDR3 DNA reads TGTGCCACCAGTGACCCGGGACTAGCGGATTTAGATACGCAGTATTTT.

This clone has only a few counts. The CDR3 protein is CASSQAWTGNVGGYTF. CDR3 DNA: TGTGCCAGCAGCCAAGCTTGGACAGGGAACGTCGGTGGCTACACCTTC. The rearrangement links TRBV3-1 (or the pseudogene TRBV3-2) to TRBJ1-2; 8 positions match TRBD1. This CDR3 region has 16 residues. J lost 7 bases, V lost 1 base, and 11 bases had no gene match. Germline V gene sequence: CDR1 LGHDT, CDR2 YNNKEL (reference sequence).

This clone has more than one count but fewer than ten. The rearrangement joins TRBV6-5 to TRBJ1-4; unclear D gene. The V end lost 7 bases, the J end lost 7 bases, and 13 bases lay between the germline ends. In germline, CDR1 is MNHEY, CDR2 SVGAGI. The CDR3 is 13 amino acids. CDR3 DNA: TGTGCCAGCAAAGGATCGCCGGGTGAAAAACTGTTTTTT. Translation gives CASKGSPGEKLFF.

The J gene is TRBJ2-3, the V gene TRBV4-3, with D maybe TRBD2 (5 bases). Trimming cost V 1 base and J 9 bases, with 14 bases left between them. This CDR3 contains 14 residues. Germline values: CDR1 LGHNA, CDR2 YSLEER. The CDR3 nucleotides read TGCGCCAGCAGCCAAGTCCGGGGAAAAGGGACGCAGTATTTT. Translated, it gives CASSQVRGKGTQYF.

V gene TRBV4-1 combines with J gene TRBJ2-1, with 7 bases matching TRBD2. V dropped 0 bases and J dropped 3; count of bases not matched to a gene: 11. The CDR3 contains 18 residues. CDR1 and CDR2 from the germline V gene are MGHRA and YSYEKL. The CDR3, as DNA: TGCGCCAGCAGCCAAGATTGGGGGTTCGGGAGGCTCTACAATGAGCAGTTCTTC. Its protein is CASSQDWGFGRLYNEQFF.

The table lists this clone with many counts. The J gene is TRBJ2-1, the V gene TRBV28; 10 bases are shared with TRBD2. CDR1 MDHEN and CDR2 SYDVKM come from the germline V gene. Trimming cost V 1 base and J 4 bases; bases outside gene matches: 4. This CDR3 is 16 amino acids long. CDR3 DNA sequence: TGTGCCAGCAGTTTATCCTTAGCGGGAGGTTACAATGAGCAGTTCTTC. Amino acids: CASSLSLAGGYNEQFF.

This clone has only a few counts. The V gene is TRBV27, the J gene TRBJ1-5; D unclear. Germline V CDR1 and CDR2: MNHEY, SMNVEV (reference sequence). The CDR3 sequence is 17 residues long. The V and J ends lost 3 bases and 0 bases respectively, with 15 bases between them. CDR3 residues: CASSFNPGAYSNQPQHF. As DNA, the CDR3 is TGTGCCAGCAGTTTCAATCCGGGAGCCTATAGCAATCAGCCCCAGCATTTT.

The V call is TRBV4-1, the J call TRBJ2-7; perhaps TRBD1 as D (6 bases). The V gene lost 1 base and the J gene lost 0 bases, with 13 bases spanning the gap. The CDR3 sequence is 16 residues long. Germline CDR1 reads MGHRA; CDR2 reads YSYEKL. The CDR3 DNA sequence: TGCGCCAGCAGCCAAGGACAGGCTAGCAGCTCCTACGAGCAGTACTTC. Its protein is CASSQGQASSSYEQYF.

The chain employs TRBV28 and TRBJ1-6; TRBD1 matches 9 bases. J gave up 9 bases and V 7 bases, and 7 bases lay outside the gene matches. The CDR3 covers 14 residues. Germline V lookup: CDR1 MDHEN, CDR2 SYDVKM. The CDR3 reads CASTSGQGTSPLHF. CDR3 coding DNA: TGTGCCAGCACTAGCGGACAGGGGACTTCACCCCTCCACTTT.

The chain uses TRBV29-1 and TRBJ1-2; 9 bases match TRBD1. CDR1 and CDR2 from the germline V gene are SQVTM and ANQGSEA. The CDR3 loop spans 14 amino acids. V trimming: 3 bases; J trimming: 7 bases; junction bases outside the gene matches: 9. The CDR3 bases are TGCAGCGTTGATGTGTCGGACAGGGGTTTTGGCTACACCTTC. Translated: CSVDVSDRGFGYTF. The variable domain in full, with the rest retrieved from reference TRBV29-1 and TRBJ1-2, is SAVISQKPSRDICQRGTSLTIQCQVDSQVTMMFWYRQQPGQSLTLIATANQGSEATYESGFVIDKFPISRPNLTFSTLTVSNMSPEDSSIYLCSVDVSDRGFGYTFGSGTRLTVV.

This clone has only one observation. The chain is built from TRBV5-4 and TRBJ1-2; possible D gene TRBD1, 6 bases. Germline V lookup: CDR1 SGHNT, CDR2 YYREEE (reference sequence). Trimming pared 4 bases from V and 2 bases from J, leaving 15 bases between. The CDR3 is 15 residues long. The CDR3: CASSLLRTENYGYTF. For the CDR3, the DNA is TGTGCCAGCAGCCTTTTACGGACAGAAAACTATGGCTACACCTTC.

This clone was seen a handful of times. The chain has TRBV11-2 and TRBJ1-1, with a weak D call TRBD1 (6 bases). This CDR3 spans 17 amino acids. CDR1 is SGHAT, CDR2 FQNNGV, per germline. V dropped 1 base and J dropped 7 bases, with 22 bases sitting between them. CDR3 sequence: CASSLAPPRDTNFEAFF. The CDR3 nucleotides read TGTGCCAGCAGCTTAGCCCCCCCCCGGGACACAAACTTTGAAGCTTTCTTT.

The chain carries TRBV6-5 and TRBJ2-1; TRBD2 might be the D (5 bases). Germline CDR1 is MNHEY and CDR2 is SVGAGI. V shed 2 bases and J shed 7 bases, with 9 bases lying between them. The length of the CDR3 is 13 residues. The CDR3 reads CASSYAIANEQFF. DNA for the CDR3: TGTGCCAGCAGTTACGCCATAGCGAATGAGCAGTTCTTC.

The V and J genes are TRBV6-5 and TRBJ1-1, with D unresolved. Germline lookup yields CDR1 MNHEY and CDR2 SVGAGI. The length of the CDR3 is 13 residues. V lost 7 bases to trimming and J lost 1 base, with 10 bases between them. The CDR3 DNA reads TGTGCCAGCACCCAAAGAGGGAACACTGAAGCTTTCTTT. Amino acids: CASTQRGNTEAFF.

This clone was seen more than once but under ten times. The rearrangement joins TRBV14 to TRBJ2-7, with no clear D. The V and J ends lost 2 bases and 4 bases respectively, with 15 bases between them. The V gene's germline CDR1 is SGHDN and CDR2 FVKESK. The CDR3 has 15 residues. The CDR3: CASSQSGFLSYEQYF. The DNA for the CDR3 is TGTGCCAGCAGCCAATCCGGGTTTTTGTCGTACGAGCAGTACTTC.

CDR3 sequence (DNA): TGCAGTGCTAGTGGACTAGCGGGAGGGGGGGCCAAAAACATTCAGTACTTC. It specifies CSASGLAGGGAKNIQYF. This chain joins TRBV20-1 and TRBJ2-4; 15 bases fit TRBD2. In germline, CDR1 is DFQATT, CDR2 SNEGSKA (reference sequence). The CDR3 sequence is 17 residues long. Germline trimming cut 3 bases from V and 1 base from J; bases unmatched to any gene: 4.

The sample holds one count of this clone. The chain couples TRBV2 to TRBJ1-1; unclear D gene. The CDR3 is made up of 11 amino acids. Germline V gene lookup returns CDR1 SNHLY and CDR2 FYNNEI. In DNA form, the CDR3 reads TGTGTGAAAGCAATCTTGTCCCAAGCTTTCTTT. It encodes CVKAILSQAFF. Based on the CDR3 plus reference TRBV2 and TRBJ1-1, the full variable domain is EPEVTQTPSHQVTQMGQEVILRCVPISNHLYFYWYRQILGQKVEFLVSFYNNEISEKSEIFDDQFSVERPDGSNFTLKIRSTKLEDSAMYFCVKAILSQAFFGQGTRLTVV.

The CDR3, as DNA: TGTGCCAGCAGCAGACTAGCGGTCCTTAACACAGATACGCAGTATTTT. Residues: CASSRLAVLNTDTQYF. This chain uses TRBV9 with TRBJ2-3; 9 nucleotides line up with TRBD2. V shed 4 bases, J shed 2 bases, and the junction held 8 bases outside the gene matches. Germline V gives CDR1 SGDLS, CDR2 YYNGEE. This CDR3 is 16 amino acids long.